This T cell receptor (beta chain) was retrieved from a study of T-cell reconstitution after alpha-beta-depleted transplantation in children. Molecular barcoding with unique molecular identifiers was used for the TCRbeta library. TCRdb redid the calling of the PCR reads with MiXCR, one entry per CDR3 protein. The top ten hold around 2.4% of the sample, which has around 530,000 distinct CDR3 sequences, 30% to 35% seen once. V was shortened by 5 bases and J by 2 bases, with 10 bases between the two germline ends. This CDR3 is 14 amino acids long. Germline loops: CDR1 SGHTA, CDR2 FQGNSA. This TCR derives from a human donor who donated a stem cell graft to a child with aplastic anemia. The source was PBMCs from the stem cell graft donor, collected from the stem cell graft. V gene TRBV7-2 combines with J gene TRBJ1-3; D remains unclear. CDR3 amino acids: CASSPMATGNTIYF. The CDR3 region has the DNA TGTGCCAGCAGCCCCATGGCCACTGGAAACACCATATATTTT.